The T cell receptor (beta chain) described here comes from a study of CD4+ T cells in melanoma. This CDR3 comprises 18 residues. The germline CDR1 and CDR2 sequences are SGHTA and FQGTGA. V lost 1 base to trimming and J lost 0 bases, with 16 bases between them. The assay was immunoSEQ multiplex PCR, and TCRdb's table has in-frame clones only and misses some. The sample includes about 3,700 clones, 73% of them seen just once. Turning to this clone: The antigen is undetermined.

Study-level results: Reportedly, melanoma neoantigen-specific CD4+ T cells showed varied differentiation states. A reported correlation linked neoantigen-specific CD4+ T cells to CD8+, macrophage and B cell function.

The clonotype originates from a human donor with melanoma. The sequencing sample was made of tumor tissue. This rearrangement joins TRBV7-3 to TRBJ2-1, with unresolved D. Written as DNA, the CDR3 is TGTGCCAGCAGCTTAATAGGCCCCCCAGTTAGCTCCTACAATGAGCAGTTCTTC. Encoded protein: CASSLIGPPVSSYNEQFF.